The clone carrying this TCR beta chain occurred many times. What it binds is not known. Germline-derived CDR1 and CDR2 are DFQATT and SNEGSKA (reference sequence). Trimming shortened V by 6 bases and J by 0 bases, and 18 bases separated the two germline ends. The CDR3 is 15 amino acids. It was RNA transcripts that yielded the amplified TCR beta CDR3 regions. The HTBI primer set served for first-round RT-PCR of the TCR CDR3. TCRdb re-called the multiplex PCR reads with MiXCR, one entry per CDR3 protein. The profile shows around 110,000 distinct CDR3 sequences, more than 15% of them singletons. Patients aged 18 to 65 with hyperthyroidism were newly diagnosed, with duration under 2 months. Uncontrolled infection, other autoimmune disease, pregnancy or lactation barred patients from enrollment. Clinical symptoms, serum thyroxine, TRAb, thyroid ultrasound and orbital computed tomography informed diagnoses.

This entry belongs to a study of T cells in Graves' hyperthyroidism and ophthalmopathy. General observations from the study: Among thyroid clonotypes expanded above 0.001, most also appeared in blood.

The sequenced sample consisted of blood. This TCR was sampled from a woman aged 50 to 65 with Graves' hyperthyroidism. V gene TRBV20-1 combines with J gene TRBJ2-7, with D perhaps TRBD2 (5 bases). DNA for the CDR3: TGCAGTGCCAACCCACCGACGGGGAGCTCCTACGAGCAGTACTTC. Protein product: CSANPPTGSSYEQYF.